These 13 T cell receptor beta chains were sequenced from one sample in a study of sequential checkpoint blockade in melanoma. The treatment was: randomized to nivolumab then ipilimumab (arm A) or the reverse (arm B). Some clones are missing from TCRdb's copy, which holds only in-frame ones; the method was immunoSEQ multiplex PCR. The sample has 35,000 to 40,000 clones, 32% seen once. The sequencing used tumor tissue (inferred from file names), collected from a patient given nivolumab and ipilimumab in sequence. These receptors came from a human donor with melanoma.

The chain carries TRBV28 and TRBJ1-2; TRBD1 matches 9 bases. The length of the CDR3 is 13 residues. In germline, CDR1 is MDHEN, CDR2 SYDVKM. Unmatched junction bases numbered 5, after V lost 4 bases and J lost 8 bases. CDR3 in amino acids: CASSSRDRDGYTF. The CDR3 bases are TGTGCCAGCAGTTCCAGGGACAGGGACGGCTACACCTTC.

This clone showed up just a few times. V and J are TRBV9 and TRBJ1-4; D call uncertain. The CDR3 covers 14 residues. Germline V gives CDR1 SGDLS, CDR2 YYNGEE. V dropped 4 bases and J dropped 8 bases, with 15 bases sitting between them. The CDR3 reads CASSPGMGGEKLFF. The CDR3 DNA reads TGTGCCAGCAGCCCGGGGATGGGTGGCGAAAAACTGTTTTTT.

The V gene is TRBV12-5, the J gene TRBJ1-2, with D maybe TRBD1 (6 bases). Germline V lookup: CDR1 LGHNT, CDR2 FRNRAP. The CDR3 extends over 15 amino acids. The chain's CDR3 is CASSLRGGDNYGYTF. In DNA, the CDR3 is TGTGCCAGTTCTCTCCGGGGGGGCGACAACTATGGCTACACCTTC.

This clone has just a few counts. The chain joins TRBV11-3 to TRBJ2-5, with 10 bases that match TRBD1. With V trimmed by 7 bases and J by 5 bases, 10 bases remained unmatched. The CDR3 runs to 15 residues. Germline lookup yields CDR1 SGHNT and CDR2 YENEEA. CDR3 DNA: TGTGCCAGCACCCTTTCGACAGGGGGCCCGGAGACCCAGTACTTC. Amino acid sequence: CASTLSTGGPETQYF.

This clone appeared a single time. V and J are TRBV30 and TRBJ2-1, with 8 bases fitting TRBD1. Germline CDR1 GTSNPN, CDR2 SVGIG (reference sequence). V shed 7 bases and J 0 bases; nucleotides not matched to a gene: 5. The CDR3 contains 14 residues. CDR3 sequence reads: CALRQGNSYNEQFF. The CDR3 nucleotides read TGTGCCTTAAGACAGGGGAACTCCTACAATGAGCAGTTCTTC.

The chain recombines TRBV27 with TRBJ2-7; 7 bases fit TRBD1. J was trimmed by 1 base and V by 5 bases; bases with no gene match: 8. The germline V gene has CDR1 MNHEY and CDR2 SMNVEV (reference sequence). The CDR3 extends over 15 amino acids. This CDR3 reads CASSTTTGRSYEQYF. As DNA, the CDR3 is TGTGCCAGCAGTACGACGACAGGGCGTTCCTACGAGCAGTACTTC.

The chain links TRBV19 to TRBJ2-3; D is unclear. Germline lookup yields CDR1 LNHDA and CDR2 SQIVND (reference sequence). This CDR3 is built from 13 residues. The V and J ends lost 4 bases and 6 bases respectively, with 11 bases between them. The CDR3 bases are TGTGCCAGTAGTAGCCCTTCGGTGGATACGCAGTATTTT. It translates to CASSSPSVDTQYF. The full variable domain, its missing parts supplied by reference TRBV19 and TRBJ2-3, is DGGITQSPKYLFRKEGQNVTLSCEQNLNHDAMYWYRQDPGQGLRLIYYSQIVNDFQKGDIAEGYSVSREKKESFPLTVTSAQKNPTAFYLCASSSPSVDTQYFGPGTRLTVL.

This clone was observed many times. This chain links TRBV11-1 with TRBJ2-3; TRBD2 is a possible D gene (6 bases). CDR3 length: 15 amino acids. The V and J ends lost 2 bases and 6 bases respectively, with 15 bases between them. Germline V gives CDR1 SGHAT, CDR2 FQDESV (reference sequence). The CDR3: CASSLNGGHEDTQYF. CDR3 DNA: TGTGCCAGCAGCTTAAACGGGGGTCACGAGGATACGCAGTATTTT.

V gene TRBV5-1 combines with J gene TRBJ1-1; D ambiguous. Germline lookup yields CDR1 SGHRS and CDR2 YFSETQ. The CDR3 is made up of 14 amino acids. With 2 bases removed from V and 6 bases from J, the gap between germline ends came to 14 bases. The CDR3 reads CASSFGQENAEAFF. DNA of the CDR3: TGCGCCAGCAGCTTTGGGCAGGAGAATGCTGAAGCTTTCTTT.

The genes are TRBV6-8 and TRBJ2-7; tentatively, D is TRBD1 or TRBD2 (6 bases each). Germline-derived CDR1 and CDR2 are MNHGY and SAAAGT. The CDR3 is 13 amino acids. The V and J ends lost 7 bases and 2 bases respectively, with 12 bases between them. This chain's CDR3 is CASMGGRAYEQYF. The CDR3 bases are TGTGCCAGCATGGGGGGCAGGGCCTACGAGCAGTACTTC.

The chain has TRBV1 and TRBJ2-1. TRBV1 is assigned pseudogene status. CDR3 length equals 14 residues. This CDR3 reads CASSQGVSSREQFF. The CDR3 bases are TGCGCCAGCAGCCAGGGGGTTAGTAGCCGTGAGCAGTTCTTC.

Only a few counts were recorded for this clone. The genes are TRBV6-8 and TRBJ2-5; 10 bases line up with TRBD1. The J segment lost 10 bases and the V segment lost 6 bases, leaving 5 bases of the junction unmatched. The CDR3 extends over 12 amino acids. Germline CDR1 and CDR2: MNHGY and SAAAGT. CDR3 bases: TGTGCCAGCAGATTGGACAGGGGGGTCCAGTACTTC. Amino acid sequence: CASRLDRGVQYF.

This clone was seen more than once but under ten times. The chain is built from TRBV6-8 and TRBJ1-1, with TRBD1 identical over 8 bases. The CDR3 consists of 14 residues. Trimming at V came to 6 bases and at J to 0 bases, leaving 3 bases not matched to a gene. Germline V gives CDR1 MNHGY, CDR2 SAAAGT. The CDR3 region has the DNA TGTGCCAGCAGAGGACAGGGATTGAACACTGAAGCTTTCTTT. It translates to CASRGQGLNTEAFF.